This TCR beta chain was observed in a study of T cells after yellow fever vaccination. Germline-derived CDR1 and CDR2 are SGHRS and YFSETQ. Trimming pared 4 bases from V and 0 bases from J, leaving 13 bases between. There are 15 residues in the CDR3. They built TCR cDNA with 5'RACE template switching, a step that put in a universal primer site and UMIs. TCRdb re-called the 5' RACE reads through MiXCR, storing one row per CDR3 protein. The sample includes about 630,000 distinct CDR3 sequences, 10% to 15% of them seen just once. V usage is TRBV5-1 and J usage is TRBJ1-1; D is possibly TRBD1 (5 bases). The sequenced sample was PBMCs, obtained on the day of the yellow fever booster vaccination. The clonotype comes from a man aged 25 to 45 who received the YFV17D yellow fever vaccine. CDR3 sequence reads: CASSTDRLMNTEAFF. The CDR3, as DNA: TGCGCCAGCAGCACAGACAGATTAATGAACACTGAAGCTTTCTTT.